This entry is about one T cell receptor beta chain. Its antigen is unknown. No base quality information exists; no much larger clone differs at one position. The cohort consisted of approximately 670 healthy bone marrow donors. All cohort members were sampled while nominally healthy, although unrecorded immune exposures were likely present. The donor was CMV seronegative and belonged to the group of 350 to 400 seronegative cohort members. A peripheral blood sample was collected from each donor, and TCR beta sequencing was performed on peripheral blood mononuclear cells. Genomic DNA extraction from the blood cell samples was performed with the Qiagen DNeasy Blood Extraction Kit. These data come from a study of cytomegalovirus exposure and HLA in healthy donors (dated 2017 in TCRdb). Concerning the study at large: An earlier analysis of roughly 500 of the donors reported more than 250 Gb of sequence data and 120 million or so unique TCR beta sequences from some 180 million T cells. Approximately 300 gigabases of sequencing data and around 87 million unique TCR sequences were included in an early release covering roughly 600 HLA-typed donors. Of the roughly 390 genotyped donors, 75% to 85% were placed in the genetic ancestry cluster associated with self-reported Caucasian donors. The study aimed to test whether signatures of past pathogen exposure could be identified by cataloging public T cell receptors. The study profiled the T cell repertoires of about 720 subjects by immunosequencing and related them to cytomegalovirus serostatus. A separate validation cohort of 100 to 150 different subjects was used in addition to the roughly 700-subject first cohort. To predict cytomegalovirus infection status, the study combined high-throughput TCR immunosequencing, statistical association of individual TCRs with disease status, and machine learning. To study patterns of TCR occurrence, a later analysis re-analyzed previously published TCR beta repertoires from 666 donors and added high-resolution HLA genotyping. Rather than using new phenotypic data, the later analysis identified candidate immune exposures from TCR beta sequences and from how often those sequences occurred across donors. An earlier analysis of some 500 of the donors used high-throughput TCR beta sequencing to judge whether each TCR beta V gene segment behaved as functional or pseudogenic. Donor age, sex, ethnicity and CMV serostatus were collected together with the repertoire data. Genome-wide SNP genotypes for about 60% of the 666 donors were used in a later genetic analysis, which treated that subset as a discovery cohort. Every repertoire in the discovery cohort had been generated on one and the same sequencing platform. Both class I and class II loci were covered by HLA typing, at four-digit resolution. Typing coverage varied by locus: roughly 629-640 donors for A, B, C, DRB1 and DQB1; 500 to 550 for DQA1; approximately 610 for DPA1; approximately 450 for DPB1. Five DR-DQ haplotypes were treated as single units for association and clustering because of strong linkage in the cohort. Across 398 genotyped donors of the cohort, an average of 235,054 unique TCR beta nucleotide sequences per donor were sequenced, and roughly a sixth of those sequences were non-productive. Study-level results and caveats: A further reported finding was that TCR beta sequences accurately predicted the HLA-A and HLA-B alleles for most subjects in the first cohort. The study gave a list of 150 to 200 TCR beta chains associated with cytomegalovirus. In both the original and validation cohorts, the classifier was reported to diagnose cytomegalovirus status with high specificity and sensitivity. A cluster of highly shared sequence variants was judged likely to be a technical artifact of the sequencing pipeline. Roughly uniform sequencing depth across donors was assumed in presence/absence analyses, although this assumption may not hold. According to a later analysis, TCR association rates differed among HLA loci, with DRB1 alleles showing the most associated TCRs and HLA-C alleles showing the fewest. Correlated functional status among segregating V segments might be attributable to linkage disequilibrium, but an unknown experimental factor could not be ruled out. It was suggested by the authors that the approach could potentially be generalized to other disease states and immunological phenotypes. Most TCR sequences were observed very rarely across donors, whereas some public TCRs were present in many individuals. In vitro tests confirmed that a few of the cytomegalovirus-associated TCR beta chains recognize cytomegalovirus antigens. Strong co-occurrence of HLA alleles, especially DR and DQ, made assigning TCR associations to individual alleles difficult. Because the 87-base-pair reads could not distinguish some IMGT-functional V segments, including TRBV6-2 and TRBV6-3, those segments were excluded. Compared with equally common non-associated chains, HLA-associated TCR beta chains in a later analysis were more clonally expanded and had lower generation probabilities. Broadly in line with IMGT annotations, most TCR beta V segments showed up in productive rearrangements about 87% or about 30% of the time in an earlier analysis of some 590 of the donors. This cohort had only TCR beta chains sequenced, and the lack of alpha or paired-chain data limited which features could be detected. The earlier analysis of about 600 of the donors excluded approximately 15 rarely observed V segments, including chromosome 9 orphons, because counts were too low. An association between a missense DCLRE1C variant and V-gene and J-gene trimming of TCR beta chains was found in a later genetic analysis and replicated in an independent cohort. Compared with the 666-donor mean, donors in an Asian-associated ancestry cluster had fewer N-insertions in productive TCRs, according to a later genetic analysis. In a later analysis, 16,951 TCR beta sequences were associated with specific HLA alleles at a false discovery rate of 0.05. The only immune exposure information available for the cohort was CMV serostatus. According to a later analysis, parvovirus B19, influenza, CMV and Epstein-Barr virus appeared linked to several top co-occurrence clusters. Most CMV-associated TCR beta chains appeared to be HLA-restricted in a later analysis, and the HLA associations seemed to be driven largely by CMV exposure. Because HLA typing was missing for some donors at each locus, association tests included only the typed subset.

V was cut back by 1 base and J by 6 bases, leaving a gap of 10 bases between them. The CDR3 numbers 14 residues from cysteine through phenylalanine. Only CDR3 DNA remains: 42 bases, in frame from the first base. CDR1 and CDR2 are drawn from the germline V gene (reference sequence): GTSNPN, SVGIG. The library was produced with the immunoSEQ multiplex PCR assay. The multiplex PCR relied on a mix of 60 forward primers for TCR Vbeta segments and 13 reverse primers for TCR Jbeta segments. Amplification of the CDR3 region of rearranged TCR beta genes was performed with a multiplex PCR assay on genomic DNA. On the Illumina HiSeq System, the amplified TCR beta libraries were sequenced as 87-base-pair reads. The study's processing was this. Across the roughly 700 repertoires, a later analysis counted approximately 83 million unique TCR beta chains, roughly 11 million of which were shared by at least two donors. A nearest-neighbor algorithm error-corrected the raw reads and collapsed the reads into unique sequences, merging closely related sequences to remove PCR and sequencing errors. V, D and J gene segments were assigned by aligning CDR3 sequences to IMGT reference sequences. Each retained sequence needed at least a six-nucleotide match to both a V gene segment and a J gene segment. Rearrangements were classified as productive when the CDR3 lacked stop codons and remained in frame with V and J, and all other rearrangements were classified as non-productive. Following IMGT convention, CDR3 was defined as the stretch from the second conserved V-encoded cysteine to the conserved J-encoded phenylalanine. Sequences without an unambiguous match to a single V gene segment were excluded from the earlier analysis of about 600 of the donors. An earlier analysis of almost 600 of the donors classified V segments as functional when productive rearrangements were above 56.7% and as segregating when the standard deviation between donors was above 5%. A statistical classification framework was developed to diagnose cytomegalovirus status using the catalog of TCR beta chain sequences. In a later analysis, V and J genes were assigned by comparing TCR nucleotide sequences against IMGT/GENE-DB human TR gene sequences. In a later analysis, CDR3 sequences and most-parsimonious VDJ recombination scenarios were assigned using the TCRdist pipeline. In a later analysis, each TCR beta chain was defined by its CDR3 amino acid sequence together with its V-gene family, and reads without a unique V-gene family were excluded. A later analysis removed nearly 600 highly shared, low-generation-probability nucleotide sequences to deal with suspected cross-contamination and a sequencing artifact. In a later analysis, a clonal expansion index for each public chain was calculated from normalized within-repertoire ranks of inferred template counts. A later analysis computed generation probabilities with a VDJ recombination model fitted to out-of-frame rearrangements, and checked the results against IGoR. A later analysis scored TCR-TCR, TCR-HLA and TCR-CMV co-occurrence with hypergeometric tests, applying a repertoire-size bias correction to TCR pairs. To estimate false discovery rates, a later analysis permuted the HLA or CMV assignments 20 times. In a later analysis, co-occurring TCRs were grouped using DBSCAN, with TCRdist sequence similarity added in when clustering inside HLA-allele-positive subsets. Co-occurrence clustering excluded repertoires with fewer than 30,000 or more than 120,000 public chains, plus five with anomalous nucleotide sharing. TCRdb retrieved this table from immuneACCESS and kept in-frame rearrangements only. Not all clones are present; in checked studies, unresolved V genes account for under half, and no reason is known for the remainder. V and J calls and clone size follow that table, whereas D and trimming were derived from the DNA. For this sample the table gives roughly 170,000 clones, of which approximately 77% were detected only once. 2% to 3% of the sample is in the top ten clones.

This sequence uses TRBV30 and TRBJ1-6, with TRBD1 perhaps the D gene, on 6 matching bases. The sequence came from a female donor in good health and CMV-seronegative. Sequencing used PBMCs. The CDR3 region: CAWSGGRGNSPLHF. The sequenced DNA: TGTGCCTGGAGTGGGGGCAGGGGTAATTCACCCCTCCACTTT.